The clone carrying this T cell receptor (beta chain) appeared a few times. This sample was taken from a study of blood T cell repertoires in COVID-19. Study-wide context: Acute-phase and convalescent COVID-19 samples originated in the United States, Italy and Spain. Sources were T cells, B-cell-depleted T cells, or PBMCs; the material itself was cDNA or gDNA.

The CDR3 extends over 15 amino acids. Losses at the gene ends were 5 bases for V and 6 bases for J; bases not matched to a gene: 9. Germline V lookup: CDR1 SNHLY, CDR2 FYNNEI. In the authors' workflow: Reference gene primers were amplified, and this amplification served to estimate nucleated cell counts. Method: immunoSEQ multiplex PCR; TCRdb's copy keeps in-frame clones and lacks some. Clone size and V and J calls were adopted from that table, with D and trimming inferred from the DNA. Of approximately 120,000 clones listed, more than 70% were seen once; the top ten hold roughly 1.2%. The sample comprised peripheral blood. This clonotype was obtained from an elderly woman with acute or convalescent COVID-19. The chain employs TRBV2 and TRBJ1-5, with 8 bases lining up with TRBD1. CDR3 sequence: CASSWGSTGGQPQHF. DNA for the CDR3: TGTGCCAGCAGTTGGGGGTCCACAGGGGGTCAGCCCCAGCATTTT. The full variable domain, in which reference TRBV2 and TRBJ1-5 provide the parts outside the CDR3, is EPEVTQTPSHQVTQMGQEVILRCVPISNHLYFYWYRQILGQKVEFLVSFYNNEISEKSEIFDDQFSVERPDGSNFTLKIRSTKLEDSAMYFCASSWGSTGGQPQHFGDGTRLSIL.